The rows below give T cell receptor beta chains drawn from one sample of a study of cytomegalovirus exposure and HLA in healthy donors. Sequencing was performed with immunoSEQ multiplex PCR; in TCRdb, only in-frame clones are kept and a portion is missing. The sample holds 110,000 to 150,000 clones, roughly 87% seen once. The specimen was PBMCs. The source of these receptors is a woman under 30 in good health and CMV-seropositive. CDR3s include the opening cysteine and the closing phenylalanine or tryptophan. The D gene is left open where the match is weak. Expanded clones get a size class; other rows say once, few or many, or leave the size out.

D: TRBD2; size: .; V: TRBV11-2; J: TRBJ2-5; CDR3: CASSPTSGQETQYF; DNA: TGTGCCAGCAGCCCGACTAGCGGACAAGAGACCCAGTACTTC
D: .; size: .; V: TRBV7-9; J: TRBJ2-5; CDR3: CASSSSSATPGETQYF; DNA: TGTGCCAGCAGCTCCAGTTCGGCTACTCCAGGGGAGACCCAGTACTTC
D: .; size: .; V: TRBV19; J: TRBJ2-7; CDR3: CASTPGTYYESQYF; DNA: TGTGCCAGTACCCCCGGGACATACTACGAGTCGCAGTACTTC
D: TRBD1; size: once; V: TRBV11-2; J: TRBJ2-7; CDR3: CASSPRTGSLGEQYF; DNA: TGTGCCAGCAGCCCCCGGACAGGGTCGTTGGGCGAGCAGTACTTC
D: .; size: .; V: TRBV18; J: TRBJ1-1; CDR3: CASSPFSGRDTEAFF; DNA: TGTGCCAGCTCACCTTTCTCTGGCAGGGACACTGAAGCTTTCTTT
D: TRBD2; size: .; V: TRBV6-1; J: TRBJ2-1; CDR3: CASGGTSGVYNEQFF; DNA: TGTGCCAGCGGGGGTACTAGCGGGGTATACAATGAGCAGTTCTTC
D: .; size: .; V: TRBV28; J: TRBJ1-6; CDR3: CASTSGVPREANSPLHF; DNA: TGTGCCAGCACCTCGGGGGTACCCAGGGAGGCTAATTCACCCCTCCACTTT
D: .; size: .; V: TRBV19; J: TRBJ2-2; CDR3: CASRQGTGELFF; DNA: TGTGCCAGTAGACAGGGCACCGGGGAGCTGTTTTTT
D: .; size: .; V: TRBV4-3; J: TRBJ2-7; CDR3: CASSQEFDSGNFYEQYF; DNA: TGCGCCAGCAGCCAAGAATTCGACTCAGGGAACTTCTACGAGCAGTACTTC
D: .; size: .; V: TRBV6-5; J: TRBJ2-7; CDR3: CASSYKPGTYEQYF; DNA: TGTGCCAGCAGTTACAAGCCGGGAACCTACGAGCAGTACTTC
D: TRBD2; size: .; V: TRBV29-1; J: TRBJ2-1; CDR3: CSVEPTSGGIYEQFF; DNA: TGCAGCGTTGAACCGACTAGCGGGGGAATTTATGAGCAGTTCTTC
D: .; size: .; V: TRBV6-5; J: TRBJ1-5; CDR3: CASSPGLYQPQHF; DNA: TGTGCCAGCAGTCCAGGGTTGTATCAGCCCCAGCATTTT
D: .; size: .; V: TRBV7-9; J: TRBJ2-3; CDR3: CASSPLGGSTDTQYF; DNA: TGTGCCAGCAGTCCATTAGGAGGAAGCACAGATACGCAGTATTTT
D: TRBD1; size: .; V: TRBV13; J: TRBJ1-1; CDR3: CASSTGTARSTEAFF; DNA: TGTGCCAGCAGCACCGGGACAGCCCGGAGCACTGAAGCTTTCTTT
D: TRBD2; size: .; V: TRBV2; J: TRBJ2-7; CDR3: CASSALADSYEQYF; DNA: TGTGCCAGCAGTGCACTAGCGGACTCCTACGAGCAGTACTTC
D: TRBD2; size: once; V: TRBV7-7; J: TRBJ2-1; CDR3: CASSLAGAGVYNEQFF; DNA: TGTGCTAGCAGCTTAGCCGGAGCGGGGGTGTACAATGAGCAGTTCTTC
D: TRBD2; size: once; V: TRBV7-2; J: TRBJ2-2; CDR3: CASSLLAGGRGELFF; DNA: TGTGCCAGCAGCTTATTAGCGGGGGGGCGCGGGGAGCTGTTTTTT
D: .; size: .; V: TRBV13; J: TRBJ2-7; CDR3: CASSLRAAGDRFEYEQYF; DNA: TGTGCCAGCAGCTTAAGAGCGGCAGGTGACCGTTTCGAGTACGAGCAGTACTTC
D: .; size: .; V: TRBV9; J: TRBJ2-3; CDR3: CASSVVAGALGTQYF; DNA: TGTGCCAGCAGCGTAGTGGCGGGGGCCCTTGGAACGCAGTATTTT
D: .; size: .; V: TRBV19; J: TRBJ1-1; CDR3: CASAGDSRTEAFF; DNA: TGTGCCAGTGCAGGGGATTCAAGGACTGAAGCTTTCTTT
D: TRBD1; size: few; V: TRBV6-5; J: TRBJ1-1; CDR3: CASSKPGGWTEAFF; DNA: TGTGCCAGCAGTAAACCAGGGGGCTGGACTGAAGCTTTCTTT
D: TRBD1; size: .; V: TRBV6-4; J: TRBJ1-6; CDR3: CASSRQGGSPLHF; DNA: TGTGCCAGCAGTAGACAGGGGGGATCACCCCTCCACTTT
D: .; size: .; V: TRBV10-3; J: TRBJ2-6; CDR3: CAISAAGANVLTF; DNA: TGTGCCATCAGTGCTGCTGGGGCCAACGTCCTGACTTTC
D: .; size: .; V: TRBV5-4; J: TRBJ1-4; CDR3: CASSLVSDEKLFF; DNA: TGTGCCAGCAGCTTGGTCTCTGATGAAAAACTGTTTTTT